These T cell receptor beta chains were read from a single sample in a study of monozygotic twins with inflammatory bowel disease. TCRdb reprocessed the 5' RACE reads, with one entry per CDR3 protein and no DNA. This sample carries 300,000 to 350,000 distinct CDR3 sequences, with around 2% going to the ten biggest clones. Input material: blood. The receptor source for this set is a human donor with ulcerative colitis or Crohn's disease, or a healthy co-twin of an affected twin (not recorded which). CDR3s include the opening cysteine and the closing phenylalanine or tryptophan.

v_call: TRBV5-1; j_call: TRBJ1-3; cdr3_aa: CASRETSGNTIYF
v_call: TRBV7-9; j_call: TRBJ1-1; cdr3_aa: CASSPNLDTNTEAFF
v_call: TRBV5-1; j_call: TRBJ1-5; cdr3_aa: CASSLEAGNSNQPQHF
v_call: TRBV6-5; j_call: TRBJ2-2; cdr3_aa: CASRSSGGNGELFF
v_call: TRBV7-3; j_call: TRBJ2-7; cdr3_aa: CASSPGTERNEQYF
v_call: TRBV5-6; j_call: TRBJ2-5; cdr3_aa: CASSSVRGGPAETQYF
v_call: TRBV11-2; j_call: TRBJ2-5; cdr3_aa: CASSLGLAGGGQETQYF
v_call: TRBV19; j_call: TRBJ1-1; cdr3_aa: CASSISSGSNTEAFF
v_call: TRBV3-1; j_call: TRBJ1-1; cdr3_aa: CASSQATEGNTEAFF
v_call: TRBV24-1; j_call: TRBJ2-3; cdr3_aa: CATSANRDPTDTQYF
v_call: TRBV29-1; j_call: TRBJ2-3; cdr3_aa: CSVEVATGSDTQYF
v_call: TRBV28; j_call: TRBJ2-1; cdr3_aa: CASSTQRVPLYNEQFF
v_call: TRBV7-9; j_call: TRBJ1-5; cdr3_aa: CASSSGGGFGNQPQHF
v_call: TRBV29-1; j_call: TRBJ2-5; cdr3_aa: CSVRQGETQYF
v_call: TRBV5-1; j_call: TRBJ2-2; cdr3_aa: CASSLASGEELFF
v_call: TRBV28; j_call: TRBJ2-3; cdr3_aa: CASHWAISGTDTQYF
v_call: TRBV5-1; j_call: TRBJ2-3; cdr3_aa: CASSPGDRDTDTQYF
v_call: TRBV12-5; j_call: TRBJ1-5; cdr3_aa: CASGFRGGWQPQHF
v_call: TRBV28; j_call: TRBJ2-7; cdr3_aa: CASSSPGQVRSSEQYF
v_call: TRBV20-1; j_call: TRBJ1-6; cdr3_aa: CSASTGGDSPHHF
v_call: TRBV10-3; j_call: TRBJ1-3; cdr3_aa: CAISDSLGSTIYF
v_call: TRBV4-1; j_call: TRBJ1-5; cdr3_aa: CASSPSTGGREPQHF
v_call: TRBV7-7; j_call: TRBJ2-1; cdr3_aa: CASSLEVRGADEQFF
v_call: TRBV3-1; j_call: TRBJ2-3; cdr3_aa: CASSLWADTQYF
v_call: TRBV5-4; j_call: TRBJ1-1; cdr3_aa: CASSWGGALGTEAFF
v_call: TRBV5-1; j_call: TRBJ2-5; cdr3_aa: CASSAVGTSEETQYF
v_call: TRBV3-1; j_call: TRBJ1-5; cdr3_aa: CASSQFQGAGGNQPQHF
v_call: TRBV29-1; j_call: TRBJ1-1; cdr3_aa: CSVRGTLNTEAFF
v_call: TRBV7-9; j_call: TRBJ1-2; cdr3_aa: CASSFGEVDGYTF
v_call: TRBV29-1; j_call: TRBJ2-1; cdr3_aa: CSVLLGTYNEQFF
v_call: TRBV19; j_call: TRBJ2-4; cdr3_aa: CASSDPGQKNIQYF
v_call: TRBV12-5; j_call: TRBJ1-1; cdr3_aa: CASGTGGVNTEAFF
v_call: TRBV6-1; j_call: TRBJ2-5; cdr3_aa: CASSLTRGGGLQETQYF
v_call: TRBV12-3/TRBV12-4; j_call: TRBJ1-5; cdr3_aa: CASSLVLGVRPQPQHF
v_call: TRBV7-6; j_call: TRBJ2-1; cdr3_aa: CASSFGGTNEQFF
v_call: TRBV2; j_call: TRBJ2-5; cdr3_aa: CASRGGTSGFQETQYF
v_call: TRBV6-6; j_call: TRBJ2-5; cdr3_aa: CASSRLEETQYF
v_call: TRBV24-1; j_call: TRBJ2-7; cdr3_aa: CATSDLGGEQYF
v_call: TRBV7-2; j_call: TRBJ2-6; cdr3_aa: CASSLGVGRGGANVLTF
v_call: TRBV20-1; j_call: TRBJ2-1; cdr3_aa: CSARRTGVNEQFF
v_call: TRBV5-4; j_call: TRBJ1-4; cdr3_aa: CASGDRGEKLFF
v_call: TRBV7-2; j_call: TRBJ2-3; cdr3_aa: CASSSKLAGLDTQYF
v_call: TRBV5-1; j_call: TRBJ2-5; cdr3_aa: CASSPLSGGGKETQYF
v_call: TRBV30; j_call: TRBJ2-1; cdr3_aa: CAWADRPVNEQFF
v_call: TRBV18; j_call: TRBJ2-4; cdr3_aa: CASSPAGNKNIQYF
v_call: TRBV5-1; j_call: TRBJ1-2; cdr3_aa: CASSLAGTGGGYTF
v_call: TRBV20-1; j_call: TRBJ1-2; cdr3_aa: CSARDPAGANQGYTF
v_call: TRBV5-6; j_call: TRBJ2-7; cdr3_aa: CASSPLGFSSHEQYF
v_call: TRBV21-1; j_call: TRBJ2-7; cdr3_aa: CASSKAEGFTYEQYF
v_call: TRBV20-1; j_call: TRBJ2-7; cdr3_aa: CSAIPRDRGSYEQYF
v_call: TRBV15; j_call: TRBJ2-5; cdr3_aa: CATSRDIETQYF
v_call: TRBV20-1; j_call: TRBJ2-4; cdr3_aa: CSARDFRGYIQYF
v_call: TRBV2; j_call: TRBJ2-7; cdr3_aa: CASKASGGLYEQYF
v_call: TRBV6-5; j_call: TRBJ1-1; cdr3_aa: CASSYSSGLNTEAFF
v_call: TRBV6-5; j_call: TRBJ2-2; cdr3_aa: CASSYGGSGTGELFF